This paragraph reports one T cell receptor (beta chain). Its antigen is not known. This entry comes from a study of T cell responses to AZD1222 COVID-19 vaccine. Looking at the study overall: Whether given at about 4 or about 12 weeks, second doses were pooled. Study observations and caveats: Receipt of two AZD1222 doses was followed by a rise in Spike-specific TCR breadth and depth. Clonal diversity may have been underestimated in mostly white British donors.

Method: immunoSEQ multiplex PCR; TCRdb's copy keeps in-frame clones and lacks some. The sample lists 150,000 or so clones; approximately 90% were seen once. The germline V and J ends were trimmed by 0 bases and 4 bases, with 25 bases remaining between them. Germline V gives CDR1 MGHRA, CDR2 YSYEKL. This CDR3 spans 21 amino acids. V and J are TRBV4-1 and TRBJ2-6, with D possibly being TRBD2 (5 bases). Specimen: peripheral blood, collected on day 0 of AZD1222 vaccination. The sequence was collected from an adult in good health. CDR3 protein: CASSQDYTKGSLGWGANVLTF. DNA for the CDR3: TGCGCCAGCAGCCAAGACTACACGAAAGGGAGTCTTGGTTGGGGGGCCAACGTCCTGACTTTC.